This TCR beta chain was found in a study of CD8+ T cells in alopecia areata. Points from the study as a whole: Many expanded lesional clones persisted in scalp and blood during tofacitinib.

Trimming took off 5 bases at V and 5 bases at J, with 12 bases between the two ends. The V gene's germline CDR1 is MNHEY and CDR2 SMNVEV (reference sequence). The CDR3 is 13 amino acids. This clone turned up a few times. What it binds is unknown. Reverse transcribed after extraction, RNA yielded cDNA as the sequencing template. Method: immunoSEQ multiplex PCR; TCRdb's copy keeps in-frame clones and lacks some. The sample has about 70,000 clones; around 29% are singletons. Sample treatment: oral pan-JAK inhibitor, 5-10 mg twice daily. Sequenced here: CD8+ T cells sorted from blood, sampled at week 4, from a patient treated with tofacitinib. The sequence was obtained from a human donor with alopecia areata. The V call is TRBV27, the J call TRBJ1-1; TRBD1 is a possible D gene (5 bases). The CDR3 nucleotides read TGTGCCAGCAGTCCAGGGATACGGACTGAAGCTTTCTTT. Its protein is CASSPGIRTEAFF.